The sequence of this T cell receptor (beta chain) was determined in a study of T cells after yellow fever vaccination. The study's findings and limits: A small proportion of clonotypes was detected in both the CD4 and CD8 compartments. The secondary T-cell response peaked on day 5, not day 15, but was weaker. Most primary-vaccination clones recurred post-booster (roughly 96% CD4, around 88% CD8).

About this clonotype: Its cognate antigen is unknown.

This CDR3 spans 15 amino acids. Germline V gene data show CDR1 as LNHNV and CDR2 as YYDKDF (reference sequence). V was cut by 8 bases and J by 5 bases, with 20 bases left in between. 5'RACE template switching added a universal primer site and UMIs to TCR cDNA. TCRdb reanalysed the 5' RACE reads using MiXCR and keeps one entry per CDR3 protein. The sample holds some 350,000 distinct CDR3 sequences, roughly 9.4% seen once. V is TRBV15 and J is TRBJ2-3; the D gene is possibly TRBD2 (7 bases). This receptor was taken from a young man who received the YFV17D yellow fever vaccine. The sequencing used PBMCs, collected on the day of the first yellow fever vaccination. The CDR3 region has the DNA TGTGCCACCCTCTTAGAGGGGGGGCTCCAAGATACGCAGTATTTT. It translates to CATLLEGGLQDTQYF.